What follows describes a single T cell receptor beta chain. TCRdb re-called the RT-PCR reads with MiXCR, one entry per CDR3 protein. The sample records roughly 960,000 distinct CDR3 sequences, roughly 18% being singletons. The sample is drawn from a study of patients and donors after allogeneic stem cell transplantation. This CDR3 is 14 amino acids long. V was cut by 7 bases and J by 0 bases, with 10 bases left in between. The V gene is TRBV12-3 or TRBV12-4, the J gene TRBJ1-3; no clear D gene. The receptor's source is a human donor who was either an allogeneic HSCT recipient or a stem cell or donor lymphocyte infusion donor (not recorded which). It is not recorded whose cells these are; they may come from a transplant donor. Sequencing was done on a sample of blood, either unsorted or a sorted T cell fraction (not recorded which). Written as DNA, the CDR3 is TGTGCCAGCAATTCGGCCGGCTCTGGAAACACCATATATTTT. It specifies CASNSAGSGNTIYF.